One and the same sample provided the 18 T cell receptor beta chains below, sequenced in a study of preoperative IRX-2 immunotherapy in early breast cancer. Treatment noted: preoperative locoregional IRX-2 cytokine immunotherapy. Produced via immunoSEQ multiplex PCR; TCRdb's table is partial and in-frame only. The table has roughly 43,000 clones, around 96% seen once. Sequenced material: tumor tissue, taken after IRX-2 immunotherapy. Source of these receptors: a human donor with breast cancer.

V and J are TRBV9 and TRBJ1-1; 7 bases match TRBD1. Germline V CDR1 and CDR2: SGDLS, YYNGEE. The CDR3 length is 14 residues. The ends lost 3 bases at V and 5 bases at J; junction bases unmatched: 7. The CDR3 sequence is CASSGQGGETEAFF. CDR3 nucleotides: TGTGCCAGCAGCGGACAGGGTGGGGAAACTGAAGCTTTCTTT.

V and J are TRBV7-3 and TRBJ1-1; D perhaps matches TRBD1 (5 bases). CDR3 length: 13 amino acids. V lost 0 bases and J 11 bases, leaving 13 bases between the germline ends. Germline assignment: CDR1 SGHTA and CDR2 FQGTGA. The CDR3 spells CASSLTRGGFAFF. CDR3 coding DNA: TGTGCCAGCAGCTTAACGCGGGGGGGATTCGCTTTCTTT.

This sequence joins TRBV2 and TRBJ2-7, with D maybe TRBD1 (5 bases). Looked up from germline, CDR1 is SNHLY and CDR2 is FYNNEI. The CDR3 extends over 12 amino acids. V lost 8 bases and J lost 2, with 10 bases in between. The CDR3 here is CASRQLTYEQYF. As DNA, the CDR3 is TGTGCCAGCCGACAGCTGACCTACGAGCAGTACTTC.

This clone came up once. The chain couples TRBV15 to TRBJ2-3; D possibly matches TRBD1 or TRBD2 (5 bases each). Trimming pared 3 bases from V and 4 bases from J, leaving 14 bases between. The CDR3 has 15 amino acids. Germline CDR1 is LNHNV and CDR2 is YYDKDF (reference sequence). The CDR3 nucleotides are TGTGCCACCAGCAGGGGGCGGGCCCAAGCAGATACGCAGTATTTT. It specifies CATSRGRAQADTQYF.

This rearrangement joins TRBV27 to TRBJ1-5, with a tentative D call TRBD1 (6 bases). CDR3 length: 16 amino acids. Deletions cut 5 bases from V and 4 bases from J, with 18 bases between. In germline, CDR1 is MNHEY, CDR2 SMNVEV (reference sequence). CDR3 bases: TGTGCCAGCAGTCCTCTCACAGGGAATTATAATCAGCCCCAGCATTTT. This gives the protein CASSPLTGNYNQPQHF.

This rearrangement joins TRBV6-5 to TRBJ2-1; 8 bases are shared with TRBD1. Per the germline V gene, CDR1 is MNHEY and CDR2 is SVGAGI. V trimming: 0 bases; J trimming: 6 bases; junction bases outside the gene matches: 4. This CDR3 is built from 15 residues. This chain's CDR3 is CASSYSPQGGNEQFF. CDR3 bases: TGTGCCAGCAGTTACTCCCCACAGGGGGGCAATGAGCAGTTCTTC.

The chain carries TRBV7-2 and TRBJ1-3; TRBD1 agrees at 9 bases. Per the germline V gene, CDR1 is SGHTA and CDR2 is FQGNSA. Trimming at V came to 3 bases and at J to 3 bases, leaving 9 bases not matched to a gene. CDR3 length: 17 amino acids. The CDR3 reads CASSFPTGGVSGNTIYF. CDR3 DNA: TGTGCCAGCAGCTTCCCTACAGGGGGCGTTAGTGGAAACACCATATATTTT.

The V call is TRBV19, the J call TRBJ2-7; 11 bases map to TRBD1. This CDR3 is built from 15 residues. Germline V gene data show CDR1 as LNHDA and CDR2 as SQIVND (reference sequence). The junction had 6 bases not matched to a gene; V was cut back by 5 bases and J by 3 bases. Written as DNA, the CDR3 is TGTGCCAGTAGTTTTACCGGGACAGGGGGCTACGAGCAGTACTTC. It translates to CASSFTGTGGYEQYF. The full variable domain, its missing parts supplied by reference TRBV19 and TRBJ2-7, is DGGITQSPKYLFRKEGQNVTLSCEQNLNHDAMYWYRQDPGQGLRLIYYSQIVNDFQKGDIAEGYSVSREKKESFPLTVTSAQKNPTAFYLCASSFTGTGGYEQYFGPGTRLTVT.

V and J are TRBV2 and TRBJ2-7; TRBD2 aligns across 7 bases. The CDR3 has 13 residues. Germline V lookup: CDR1 SNHLY, CDR2 FYNNEI. The J segment lost 0 bases and the V segment lost 8 bases, leaving 4 bases of the junction unmatched. CDR3 sequence reads: CASGAGNSYEQYF. The CDR3 DNA reads as TGTGCCAGCGGAGCGGGAAACTCCTACGAGCAGTACTTC.

The chain is built from TRBV28 and TRBJ2-4; maybe TRBD1 (6 bases). Looked up from germline, CDR1 is MDHEN and CDR2 is SYDVKM. Trimming removed 6 bases at V and 6 bases at J, with 27 bases between. The CDR3 contains 18 residues. CDR3 nucleotide sequence: TGTGCCAGCAGCCAGACCCAGGGGTATAGTGTTGTGAGAAACATTCAGTACTTC. Translating gives CASSQTQGYSVVRNIQYF. The whole variable domain, filled in from reference TRBV28 and TRBJ2-4, reads DVKVTQSSRYLVKRTGEKVFLECVQDMDHENMFWYRQDPGLGLRLIYFSYDVKMKEKGDIPEGYSVSREKKERFSLILESASTNQTSMYLCASSQTQGYSVVRNIQYFGAGTRLSVL.

The chain carries TRBV19 and TRBJ1-2; D is possibly TRBD1 (6 bases). This CDR3 spans 13 amino acids. Germline assignment: CDR1 LNHDA and CDR2 SQIVND (reference sequence). Between the trimmed V and J ends, which lost 6 bases and 5 bases, there was a span of 13 bases. The CDR3 protein is CASSQGNPYGYTF. The CDR3 nucleotides read TGTGCCAGTAGCCAGGGGAACCCGTATGGCTACACCTTC.

The J gene is TRBJ2-4, the V gene TRBV4-3; 9 nucleotides line up with TRBD2. This CDR3 spans 16 amino acids. The germline V gene has CDR1 LGHNA and CDR2 YSLEER. Losses at the gene ends were 0 bases for V and 8 bases for J; bases not matched to a gene: 8. The CDR3: CASSQEAGGGRDIQYF. CDR3 bases: TGCGCCAGCAGCCAAGAAGCGGGGGGAGGGAGGGACATTCAGTACTTC.

V and J are TRBV2 and TRBJ2-7; D is undetermined. Between the trimmed V and J ends, which lost 6 bases and 5 bases, there was a span of 5 bases. In germline, CDR1 is SNHLY, CDR2 FYNNEI. The CDR3 has 10 residues. The CDR3 region is CASSLHEQYF. CDR3 bases: TGTGCCAGCAGCCTCCACGAGCAGTACTTC.

The V gene is TRBV4-1, the J gene TRBJ2-1; D may be TRBD2 (5 bases). There are 13 residues in the CDR3. With 0 bases removed from V and 12 bases from J, the gap between germline ends came to 12 bases. The germline V gene has CDR1 MGHRA and CDR2 YSYEKL. This CDR3 is CASSQDSGRLQFF. CDR3 sequence (DNA): TGCGCCAGCAGCCAAGACAGCGGACGACTGCAGTTCTTC.

The chain uses TRBV4-3 and TRBJ2-1; D gene uncertain. Germline values: CDR1 LGHNA, CDR2 YSLEER. V was clipped by 4 bases and J by 3 bases, with 16 bases between them. The CDR3 loop spans 16 amino acids. CDR3 in DNA: TGCGCCAGCAGCCCGACCTTTGAGATATACTACAATGAGCAGTTCTTC. Amino acids: CASSPTFEIYYNEQFF.

The rearrangement links TRBV7-2 to TRBJ2-3, with a tentative D call TRBD1 (7 bases). CDR3 length equals 19 residues. The V gene lost 0 bases and the J gene lost 6 bases, with 25 bases spanning the gap. CDR1 and CDR2 from the germline V gene are SGHTA and FQGNSA. For the CDR3, the DNA is TGTGCCAGCAGCTTAGCCCCCGTACGGAGGGGGCGCGGAGGTGATACGCAGTATTTT. Its protein is CASSLAPVRRGRGGDTQYF.

V is TRBV7-2 and J is TRBJ1-3; no firm D call. With 0 bases removed from V and 8 bases from J, the gap between germline ends came to 14 bases. The CDR3 runs 15 residues. CDR1 is SGHTA, CDR2 FQGNSA, per germline. The CDR3 protein is CASSLAVGIPDTIYF. DNA of the CDR3: TGTGCCAGCAGCTTAGCGGTCGGCATTCCAGACACCATATATTTT.

This clone was recorded only once. The chain has TRBV27 and TRBJ2-7, with 8 bases aligning to TRBD2. Germline assignment: CDR1 MNHEY and CDR2 SMNVEV (reference sequence). J was trimmed by 1 base and V by 5 bases; bases with no gene match: 4. This CDR3 is built from 14 residues. The CDR3 is CASSPTSGSYEQYF. CDR3 nucleotides: TGTGCCAGCAGTCCTACTAGCGGATCCTACGAGCAGTACTTC.